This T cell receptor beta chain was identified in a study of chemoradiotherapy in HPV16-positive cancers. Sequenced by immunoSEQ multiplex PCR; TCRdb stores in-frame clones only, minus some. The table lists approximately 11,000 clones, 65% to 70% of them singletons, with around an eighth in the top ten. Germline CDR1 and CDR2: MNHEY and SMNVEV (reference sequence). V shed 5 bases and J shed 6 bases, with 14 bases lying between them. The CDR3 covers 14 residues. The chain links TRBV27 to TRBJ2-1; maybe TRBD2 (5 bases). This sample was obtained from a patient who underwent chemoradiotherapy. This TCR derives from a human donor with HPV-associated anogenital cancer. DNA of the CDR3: TGTGCCAGCAGTCCCCGCCCGGGGAGCAATGAGCAGTTCTTC. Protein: CASSPRPGSNEQFF.